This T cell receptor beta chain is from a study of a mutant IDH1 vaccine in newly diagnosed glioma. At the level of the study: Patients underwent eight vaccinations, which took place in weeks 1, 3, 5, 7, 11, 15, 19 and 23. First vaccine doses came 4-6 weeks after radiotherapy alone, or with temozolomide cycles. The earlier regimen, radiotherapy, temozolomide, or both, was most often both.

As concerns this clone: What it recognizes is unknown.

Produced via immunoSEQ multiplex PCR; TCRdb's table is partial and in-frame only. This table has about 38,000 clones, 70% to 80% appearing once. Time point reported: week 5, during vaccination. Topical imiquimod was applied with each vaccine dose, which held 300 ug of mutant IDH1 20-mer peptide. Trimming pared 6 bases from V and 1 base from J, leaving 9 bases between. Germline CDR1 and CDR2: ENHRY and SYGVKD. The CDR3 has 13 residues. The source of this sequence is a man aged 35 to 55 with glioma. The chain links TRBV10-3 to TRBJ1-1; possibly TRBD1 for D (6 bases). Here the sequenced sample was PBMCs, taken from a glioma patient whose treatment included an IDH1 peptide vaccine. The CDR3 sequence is CAIRRQENTEAFF. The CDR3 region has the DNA TGTGCCATCAGACGACAGGAGAACACTGAAGCTTTCTTT.